A single TCR beta chain is shown here with its context. CDR1 is MNHEY and CDR2 is SVGEGT in the germline V gene. V gave up 6 bases and J gave up 0 bases, with 15 bases separating them. The CDR3 contains 16 residues. This entry comes from a study of blood T cell repertoires in COVID-19. Background on the study: T cells, B-cell-depleted T cells, or PBMCs supplied cDNA or gDNA.

Methods used by the authors: Nucleated cell number was recorded as an estimate derived from reference gene primer amplification. This table comes from immunoSEQ multiplex PCR, and its TCRdb copy is limited to in-frame clones, with some not included. V and J calls and clone size come straight from that table; D and trimming were deduced from the DNA. Among about 62,000 clones listed, 80% to 90% were seen once. In Seattle, patients joined the study during active infection and were tracked longitudinally. The specimen was peripheral blood. The sequence derives from a woman aged 55-69 years with COVID-19, enrolled during active disease. The chain has TRBV6-2 or TRBV6-3 and TRBJ1-3; no definite D call. The chain's CDR3 is CASSSVGFSSGNTIYF. The CDR3 DNA sequence: TGTGCCAGCAGCTCCGTCGGGTTTAGCTCTGGAAACACCATATATTTT.